Sequencing of this T cell receptor (beta chain) was carried out in a study of blood T cell repertoires in COVID-19 (dated by TCRdb to about 2020). Regarding the study in general: Samples from collaborators originated in the United States, Italy and Spain and spanned both the acute and convalescent phases of COVID-19. The prospective study material was composed of cDNA or gDNA derived from T cells, B-cell-depleted T cells, or PBMCs. The dataset comprised deeply sampled blood TCRbeta repertoires from subjects exposed to, actively infected with, or recovered from COVID-19. The repertoires were released in a freely available public database meant as a resource for research on the immune response to SARS-CoV-2. Samples were obtained from the ongoing ImmuneRACE study (first 160 participants) and from roughly 1,300 subjects provided by 6 global collaborators. Sample metadata almost always included a de-identified subject ID, COVID-19 status, age in years and sex. HLA class I and class II types, where available, came from metadata supplied by the sample provider rather than from assay-based typing. Results the study describes overall, beyond this receptor: Clinical and demographic metadata were provided uncurated, with the amount varying by source and participant.

Comment on this clone: This clone's antigen is unknown. Base qualities are not at hand, and no much larger clone is one base apart.

TCRbeta CDR3 regions were amplified from genomic DNA by means of the immunoSEQ Assay, a bias-controlled multiplex PCR. The paper's processing steps were these. The number of nucleated cells in each sample was estimated from the amplification of reference gene primers within the assay. To quantify the absolute abundance of each unique TCRbeta CDR3 rearrangement, sequence reads were collapsed and filtered. For each sample, productive Simpson clonality was calculated as the square root of Simpson's diversity index over productive rearrangements. TCRdb stores this immuneACCESS table with in-frame sequences only. Part of the clones is absent; in the studies checked, under half of the shortfall reflects unresolved V genes, and no reason is known for the rest. V and J calls and clone size are copied from that table; D and trimming were computed from the DNA. This sample gives 100,000 to 150,000 clones in total; 88% of them show up just once. 1.5% of the sample belongs to the ten largest clones.

Whole blood was collected in K2EDTA tubes by collaborating institutions according to the institutions' own protocols. For TCRbeta analysis, collaborator samples were shipped as frozen whole blood, as isolated PBMCs, or as DNA extracted from either sample type. This clonotype originated in a human donor in a cohort sampled during active COVID-19. Specimen: peripheral blood.

The sequenced DNA: TGTGCCAGCAGCTCGACAGGGGAGACCGGGGAGCTGTTTTTT. It specifies CASSSTGETGELFF. This chain is built from TRBV5-6 and TRBJ2-2; TRBD1 aligns with 8 central bases. From the germline V gene, CDR1 is SGHDT and CDR2 is YYEEEE. The CDR3 starts with the cysteine, ends with the phenylalanine, and has 14 residues. Kept here is only the CDR3 DNA, which spans 42 bases and is read in frame from base 1. For this chain, trimming is 3 bases at the V end and 5 bases at the J end, and the number of junction bases without a gene match is 3.